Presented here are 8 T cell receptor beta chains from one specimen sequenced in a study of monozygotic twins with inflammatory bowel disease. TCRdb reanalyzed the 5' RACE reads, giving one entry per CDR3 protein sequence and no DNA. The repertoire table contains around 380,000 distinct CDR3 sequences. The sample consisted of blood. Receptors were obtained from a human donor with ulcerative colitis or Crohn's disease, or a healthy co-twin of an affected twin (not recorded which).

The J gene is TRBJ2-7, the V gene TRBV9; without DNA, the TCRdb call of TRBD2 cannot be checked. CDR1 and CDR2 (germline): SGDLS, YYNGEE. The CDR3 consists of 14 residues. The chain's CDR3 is CASSVAEGTYEQYF.

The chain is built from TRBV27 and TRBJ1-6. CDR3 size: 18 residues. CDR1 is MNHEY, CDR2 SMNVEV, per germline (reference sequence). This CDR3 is CASSSRLSASSYNSPLHF.

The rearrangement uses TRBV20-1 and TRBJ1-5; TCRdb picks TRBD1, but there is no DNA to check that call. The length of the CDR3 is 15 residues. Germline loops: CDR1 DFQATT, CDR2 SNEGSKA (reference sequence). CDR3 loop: CSAFSVGGGNQPQHF.

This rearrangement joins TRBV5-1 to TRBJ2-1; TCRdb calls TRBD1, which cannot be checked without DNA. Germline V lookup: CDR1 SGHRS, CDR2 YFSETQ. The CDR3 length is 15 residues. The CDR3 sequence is CASSLMAGDVGEQFF.

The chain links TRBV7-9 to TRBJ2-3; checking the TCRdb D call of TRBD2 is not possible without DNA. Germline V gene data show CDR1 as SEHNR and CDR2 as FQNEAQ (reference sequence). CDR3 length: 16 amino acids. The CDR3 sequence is CASSAGLAGVTDTQYF.

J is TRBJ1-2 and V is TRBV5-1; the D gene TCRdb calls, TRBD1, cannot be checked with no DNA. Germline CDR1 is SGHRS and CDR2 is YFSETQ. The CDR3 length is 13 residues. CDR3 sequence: CASSSAGDYGYTF.

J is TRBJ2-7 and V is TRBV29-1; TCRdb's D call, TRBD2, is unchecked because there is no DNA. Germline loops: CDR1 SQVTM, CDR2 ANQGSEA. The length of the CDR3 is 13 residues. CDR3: CSVSSGSHYEQYF.

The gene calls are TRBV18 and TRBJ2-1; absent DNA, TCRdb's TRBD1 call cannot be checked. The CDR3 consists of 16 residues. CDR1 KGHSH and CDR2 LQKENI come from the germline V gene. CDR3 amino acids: CASSPPDRGPYNEQFF.